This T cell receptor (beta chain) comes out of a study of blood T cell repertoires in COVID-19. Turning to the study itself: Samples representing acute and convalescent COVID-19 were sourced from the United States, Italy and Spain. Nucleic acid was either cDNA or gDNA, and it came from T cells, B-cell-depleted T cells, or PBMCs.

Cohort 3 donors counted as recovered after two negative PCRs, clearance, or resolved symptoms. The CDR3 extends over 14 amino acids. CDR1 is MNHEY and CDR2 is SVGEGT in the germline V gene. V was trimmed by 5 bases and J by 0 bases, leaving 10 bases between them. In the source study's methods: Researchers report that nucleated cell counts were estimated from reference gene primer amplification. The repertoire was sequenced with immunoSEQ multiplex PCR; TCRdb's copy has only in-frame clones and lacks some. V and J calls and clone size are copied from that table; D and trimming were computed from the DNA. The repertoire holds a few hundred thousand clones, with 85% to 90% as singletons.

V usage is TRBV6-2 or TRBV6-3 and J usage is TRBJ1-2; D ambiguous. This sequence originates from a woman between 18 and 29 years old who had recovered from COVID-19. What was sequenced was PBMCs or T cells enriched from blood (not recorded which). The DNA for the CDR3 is TGTGCCAGCAGTCCCGACGGGGCTAACTATGGCTACACCTTC. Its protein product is CASSPDGANYGYTF.